The clone carrying this T cell receptor beta chain was observed a single time. Its antigen remains unidentified. Researchers report immunoSEQ v3.0 was run at survey level. Sequencing used immunoSEQ multiplex PCR; TCRdb keeps in-frame clones, though not all of them. The repertoire holds about 38,000 clones, around 86% seen once, with approximately 5.3% in the top ten. The germline V gene has CDR1 SEHNR and CDR2 FQNEAQ (reference sequence). The V segment lost 2 bases and the J segment 0 bases; nucleotides outside the gene matches: 6. The length of the CDR3 is 18 residues. The source of the sample is a study of long-term antiretroviral therapy in people with HIV. Before DNA extraction, 1-10 million cryopreserved PBMC were held in the samples. Whole-study findings and limits: Upon ART, diversity increased but remained lower than transplant donor controls. Repertoires looked antigen-experienced, with only a slight naive shift after ART. All blood samples came from the years 2004 to 2017, possibly under older ART regimens.

This sequence originates from a man aged 18 to 30 with HIV. Sequences were derived from unsorted PBMCs, sampled 1.5 years after starting antiretroviral therapy. This chain joins TRBV7-9 and TRBJ2-1; 11 bases map to TRBD2. The CDR3 DNA reads TGTGCCAGCAGCTTACCGCGACTAGCGGGGAGCTCCTACAATGAGCAGTTCTTC. This codes for CASSLPRLAGSSYNEQFF.